This T cell receptor beta chain originates from a study of graft-versus-host responses after intestinal transplantation (dated by TCRdb to 2020 to 2023). Some background on the complete study: Recipients received multivisceral, liver-intestinal, or isolated intestinal transplants. Instead of going to the commercial service, samples from a few later patients were sequenced in-house on an Illumina MiSeq and processed with MiXCR. Every recipient was given anti-thymocyte globulin induction, followed by roughly 3 years of maintenance tacrolimus and steroids. Alloreactive clones were identified by sequencing pre-transplant mixed lymphocyte reaction products and comparing them with unstimulated pre-transplant donor and recipient T cells. Donor T cell macrochimerism was defined as a peak of at least 4% donor T cells among recipient peripheral blood mononuclear cells. After intestinal transplantation, graft-versus-host and host-versus-graft alloreactive T cell clones in the graft, circulation and bone marrow were tracked using bulk TCR-beta CDR3 sequencing. The cohort enrolled 20 to 30 intestinal transplant recipients, one of whom was a retransplant, and a few patients without pretransplant specimens were excluded. Overall results and qualifications from the work: In patients with donor T cell macrochimerism, the allografts had high GvH to HvG T cell clonal ratios. GvH clones turned up in recipient bone marrow, with some appearing earlier in ileal mucosa or blood, a pattern consistent with an intestinal mucosal origin. The conclusions were limited by the relatively low number and heterogeneity of the intestinal transplant patients. Early after transplant, peak levels of circulating GvH clones were associated with declines in HvG clones.

The library was obtained by the immunoSEQ multiplex PCR assay. Adaptive Biotechnologies carried out high-throughput TCR-beta CDR3 sequencing of genomic DNA for most patients. In the original analysis: Adaptive's ImmunoSEQ software was the source of the TCR sequencing data for about 18 patients, while a few other patients were processed with MiXCR and VDJtools. CDR3 nucleotide sequences shared between donor and recipient were removed because the origin of such sequences could not be assigned. At least 2-fold expansion over unstimulated cells and a minimum CFSE-low frequency of 0.002% (template counts) or 0.001% (read counts) were required for clones to be classified as alloreactive. Mappable clones were those detected in sequenced pre-transplant spleen, lymph node, or MLR CFSE-low populations of the donor or recipient. Cumulative frequency of alloreactive clones was calculated as a percentage of all sequences weighted by copy number. TCRdb obtained this table from immuneACCESS and retained in-frame rearrangements with V and J assigned. These tables miss some clones; where compared with another copy, unresolved V genes account for less than half of the shortfall, and the remainder is unexplained. V, J and clone size were drawn from that table, and D and trimming were deduced from the DNA. The sample yields around 45,000 clones; about 95% were counted once. Roughly 1.5% of the sample comes from the top ten.

The germline V end is reduced by 5 bases and the J end by 5 bases; junction bases left unmatched: 9. The germline V gene encodes CDR1 LGHNT and CDR2 FRNRAP. The CDR3 goes from the cysteine to the phenylalanine over 15 residues. Only CDR3 DNA remains: 45 bases, in frame from the first base. In the first month after transplant, blood samples were collected up to 4 times, and after that at least monthly when available. In regard to this clone: Its antigen remains undetermined. No much larger clone exists at a distance of one base, and base qualities are not known.

The chain is made from TRBV12-5 and TRBJ2-4; TRBD1 lines up with 7 middle nucleotides. The receptor comes from a human patient who received an intestinal transplant, so some T cells may come from the graft donor. This specimen consisted of PBMCs, obtained approximately 340 days after intestinal transplant. The DNA sequence is as follows: TGTGCTAGTGGTAACCGACAGGGCGTCGAAAACATTCAGTACTTC. Its coded protein is CASGNRQGVENIQYF. The reference TRBV12-5 and TRBJ2-4 proteins fill in what lies around the CDR3, so the full variable domain reads DARVTQTPRHKVTEMGQEVTMRCQPILGHNTVFWYRQTMMQGLELLAYFRNRAPLDDSGMPKDRFSAEMPDATLATLKIQPSEPRDSAVYFCASGNRQGVENIQYFGAGTRLSVL.